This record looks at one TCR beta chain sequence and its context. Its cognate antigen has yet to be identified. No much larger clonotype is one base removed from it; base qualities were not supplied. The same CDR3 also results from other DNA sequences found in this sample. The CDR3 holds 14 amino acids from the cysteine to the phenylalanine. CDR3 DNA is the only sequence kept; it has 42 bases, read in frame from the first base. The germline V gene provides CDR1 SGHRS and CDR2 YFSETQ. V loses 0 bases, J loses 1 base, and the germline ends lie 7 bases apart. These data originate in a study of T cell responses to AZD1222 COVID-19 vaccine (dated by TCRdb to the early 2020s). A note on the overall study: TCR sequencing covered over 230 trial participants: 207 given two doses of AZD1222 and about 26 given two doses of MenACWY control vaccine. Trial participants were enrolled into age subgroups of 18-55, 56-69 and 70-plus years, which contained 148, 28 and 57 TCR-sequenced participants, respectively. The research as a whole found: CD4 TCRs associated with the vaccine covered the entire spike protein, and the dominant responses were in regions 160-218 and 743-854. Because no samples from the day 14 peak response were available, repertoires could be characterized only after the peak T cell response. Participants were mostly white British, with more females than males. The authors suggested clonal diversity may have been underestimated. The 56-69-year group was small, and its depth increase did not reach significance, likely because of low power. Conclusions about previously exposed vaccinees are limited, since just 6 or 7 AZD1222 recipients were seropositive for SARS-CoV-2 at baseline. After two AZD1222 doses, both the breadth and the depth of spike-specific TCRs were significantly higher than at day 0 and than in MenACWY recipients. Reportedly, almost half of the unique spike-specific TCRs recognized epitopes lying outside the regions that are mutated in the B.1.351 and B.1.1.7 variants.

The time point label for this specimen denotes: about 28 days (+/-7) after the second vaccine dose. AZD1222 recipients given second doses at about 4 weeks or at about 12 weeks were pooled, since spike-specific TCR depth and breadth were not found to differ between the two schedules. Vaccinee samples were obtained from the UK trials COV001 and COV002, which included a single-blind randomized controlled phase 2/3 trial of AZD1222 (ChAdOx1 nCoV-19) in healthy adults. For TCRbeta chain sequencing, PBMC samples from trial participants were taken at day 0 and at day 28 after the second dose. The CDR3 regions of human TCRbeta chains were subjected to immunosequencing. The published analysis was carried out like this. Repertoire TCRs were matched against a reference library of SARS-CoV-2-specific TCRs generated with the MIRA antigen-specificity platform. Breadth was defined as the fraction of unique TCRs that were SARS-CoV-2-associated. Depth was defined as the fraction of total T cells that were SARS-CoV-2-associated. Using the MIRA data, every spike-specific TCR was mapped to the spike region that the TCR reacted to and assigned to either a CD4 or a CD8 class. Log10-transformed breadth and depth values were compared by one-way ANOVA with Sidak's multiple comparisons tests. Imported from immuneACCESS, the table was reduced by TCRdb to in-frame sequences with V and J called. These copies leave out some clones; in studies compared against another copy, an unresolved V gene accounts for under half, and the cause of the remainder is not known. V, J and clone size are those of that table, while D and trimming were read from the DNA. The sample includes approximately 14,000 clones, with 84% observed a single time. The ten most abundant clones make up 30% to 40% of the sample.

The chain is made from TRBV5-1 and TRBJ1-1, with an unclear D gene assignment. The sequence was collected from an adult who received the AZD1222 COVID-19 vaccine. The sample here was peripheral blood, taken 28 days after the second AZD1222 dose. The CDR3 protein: CASSLGPGNTEAFF. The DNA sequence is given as TGCGCCAGCAGCTTGGGACCTGGGAACACTGAAGCTTTCTTT.